This T cell receptor (beta chain) was profiled in a study of cytomegalovirus exposure and HLA in healthy donors. For the study at large: Unique TCRs numbering approximately 81 million, obtained from HLA-typed donors, made up an early data release.

CDR3 size: 12 residues. Deletions cut 5 bases from V and 5 bases from J, with 6 bases between. Germline CDR1 LNHDA, CDR2 SQIVND (reference sequence). General study points: Analyses of presence/absence relied on an assumption of roughly uniform sequencing depth across donors. HLA alleles showed associations with 15,000 to 20,000 TCR beta sequences in a later analysis, at a 0.05 false discovery rate.

For this clone: Its specificity is unknown.

The study ran its PCR with 60 Vbeta and 13 Jbeta primers. The data were produced by immunoSEQ multiplex PCR, yet TCRdb's version contains in-frame clones alone and is incomplete. The sample comprises about 150,000 clones, about three quarters of which are singletons, and about 13% rests with the top ten. These donors, healthy bone marrow donors, were studied. This clonotype originated in a man aged 35-49 years in good health and CMV-seropositive. Sequencing was performed on PBMCs. The chain links TRBV19 to TRBJ1-4, with D uncertain. DNA for the CDR3: TGTGCCAGTAGTCGGAGGAATGAAAAACTGTTTTTT. Translated: CASSRRNEKLFF.